These 8 T cell receptor beta chains came from one sample sequenced in a study of Graves' ophthalmopathy and Graves' hyperthyroidism. Amplified TCR beta CDR3 regions were obtained using RNA transcripts as template. Scientists carried out first-round RT-PCR using HTBI primers and then a second-round multiplex PCR. TCRdb analysed the multiplex PCR reads with MiXCR anew, one entry per CDR3 protein. This table has over 150,000 distinct CDR3 sequences, roughly 37% appearing once. The sample consisted of peripheral blood. These receptors came from a woman aged 40 to 50 with Graves' ophthalmopathy.

This clonotype was recorded once. This chain links TRBV24-1 with TRBJ1-2; maybe TRBD1 (6 bases). Trimming pared 3 bases from V and 8 bases from J, leaving 15 bases between. The CDR3 is 14 amino acids. Germline V gene sequence: CDR1 KGHDR, CDR2 SFDVKD. The CDR3: CATSDEGGVEGYTF. The CDR3 DNA follows: TGTGCCACCAGTGATGAGGGGGGCGTGGAGGGCTACACCTTC.

This clonotype showed up many times. The chain joins TRBV15 to TRBJ1-5; D is undetermined. The CDR3 has 13 amino acids. Trimming left V 0 bases short and J 11 bases short, with 11 bases between. The germline CDR1 and CDR2 sequences are LNHNV and YYDKDF (reference sequence). The CDR3 protein is CATSRDYDFAQHF. In DNA form, the CDR3 reads TGTGCCACCAGCAGAGATTACGACTTTGCCCAGCATTTT.

This chain links TRBV6-1 with TRBJ2-7; 8 bases align to TRBD2. CDR1 is MNHNS and CDR2 is SASEGT in the germline V gene. Losses at the gene ends were 7 bases for V and 6 bases for J; bases not matched to a gene: 14. The CDR3 runs 15 residues. The CDR3 nucleotides read TGTGCCAGCACCGCGTCCGGGACTAGTAAGGGCGAGCAGTACTTC. The encoded protein is CASTASGTSKGEQYF.

This clonotype was recorded only once. V and J are TRBV19 and TRBJ2-6, with D unclear. From germline, CDR1 is LNHDA and CDR2 SQIVND (reference sequence). Trimming stripped 5 bases from V and 0 bases from J, with 14 bases between. This CDR3 spans 17 amino acids. CDR3 region: CASSPRAGPSGANVLTF. The CDR3 DNA sequence: TGTGCCAGTAGTCCCCGCGCCGGGCCCTCTGGGGCCAACGTCCTGACTTTC.

This clonotype came up many times. The chain couples TRBV29-1 to TRBJ2-7; D is perhaps TRBD2 (5 bases). Germline V lookup: CDR1 SQVTM, CDR2 ANQGSEA. The ends were cut back, 3 bases at V and 4 bases at J, with 10 bases in the middle. This CDR3 has 12 amino acids. The CDR3 sequence is CSVEVTTYEQYF. The CDR3 DNA follows: TGCAGCGTTGAGGTGACTACTTACGAGCAGTACTTC.

The chain carries TRBV12-3 or TRBV12-4 and TRBJ2-7; D uncertain. The CDR3 runs 13 residues. Between the trimmed V and J ends, which lost 2 bases and 3 bases, there was a span of 8 bases. The CDR3 spells CASSLLDYYEQYF. In DNA form, the CDR3 reads TGTGCCAGCAGTTTACTAGATTACTACGAGCAGTACTTC.

This chain connects TRBV6-2 or TRBV6-3 to TRBJ1-2, with D possibly matching TRBD1 (5 bases). CDR1 and CDR2 (germline): MNHEY, SVGEGT. V lost 7 bases to trimming and J lost 8 bases, with 23 bases between them. The CDR3 is 15 residues long. This chain's CDR3 is CASTGARPYAGGYTF. The CDR3 nucleotides read TGTGCCAGCACCGGGGCGAGGCCTTATGCGGGAGGCTACACCTTC.

This clonotype was observed at least ten times. Relative to the germline gene, one junction end is altered; a read error may explain this. The rearrangement uses TRBV10-1 and TRBJ2-4; 7 nucleotides agree with TRBD1. The germline CDR1 and CDR2 sequences are WNHNN and SYGVQD (reference sequence). The CDR3 is 14 amino acids. This CDR3 reads CASSEGTAINIQYF. DNA of the CDR3: TGCGCCAGCAGTGAAGGGACAGCCATAAACATTCAGTACTTC.